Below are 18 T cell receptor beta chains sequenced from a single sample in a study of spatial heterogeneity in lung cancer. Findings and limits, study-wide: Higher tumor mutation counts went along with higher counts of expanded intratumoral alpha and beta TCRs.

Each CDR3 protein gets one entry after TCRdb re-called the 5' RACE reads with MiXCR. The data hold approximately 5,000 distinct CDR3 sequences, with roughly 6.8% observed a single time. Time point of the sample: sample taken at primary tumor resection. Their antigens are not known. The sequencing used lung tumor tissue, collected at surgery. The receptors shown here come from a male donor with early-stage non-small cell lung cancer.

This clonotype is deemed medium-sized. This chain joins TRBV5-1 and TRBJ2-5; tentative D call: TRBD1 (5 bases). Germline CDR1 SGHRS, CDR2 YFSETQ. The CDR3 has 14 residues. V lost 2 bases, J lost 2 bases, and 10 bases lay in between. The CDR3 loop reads CASSFDQGQETQYF. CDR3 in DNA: TGCGCCAGCAGCTTTGACCAGGGACAAGAGACCCAGTACTTC. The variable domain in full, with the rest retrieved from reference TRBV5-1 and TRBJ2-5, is KAGVTQTPRYLIKTRGQQVTLSCSPISGHRSVSWYQQTPGQGLQFLFEYFSETQRNKGNFPGRFSGRQFSNSRSEMNVSTLELGDSALYLCASSFDQGQETQYFGPGTRLLVL.

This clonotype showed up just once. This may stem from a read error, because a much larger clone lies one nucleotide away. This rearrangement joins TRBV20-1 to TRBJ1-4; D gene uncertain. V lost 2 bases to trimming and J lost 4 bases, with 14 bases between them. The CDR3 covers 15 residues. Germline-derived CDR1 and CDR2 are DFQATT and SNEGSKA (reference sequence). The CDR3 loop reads CSARIEAPFNEKLFF. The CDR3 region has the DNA TGCAGTGCTAGAATTGAGGCCCCCTTTAATGAAAAACTGTTTTTT.

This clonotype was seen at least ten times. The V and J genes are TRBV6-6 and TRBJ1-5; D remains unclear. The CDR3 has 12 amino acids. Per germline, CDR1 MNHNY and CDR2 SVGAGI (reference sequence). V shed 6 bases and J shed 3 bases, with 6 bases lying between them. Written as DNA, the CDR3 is TGTGCCAGCAGGGACGTCAATCAGCCCCAGCATTTT. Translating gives CASRDVNQPQHF.

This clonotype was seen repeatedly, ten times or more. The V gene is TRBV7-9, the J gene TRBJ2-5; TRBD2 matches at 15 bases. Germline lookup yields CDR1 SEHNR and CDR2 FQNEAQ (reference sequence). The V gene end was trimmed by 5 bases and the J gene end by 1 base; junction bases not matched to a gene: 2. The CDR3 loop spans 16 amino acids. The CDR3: CASSPGLAGGQETQYF. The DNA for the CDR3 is TGTGCCAGCAGCCCGGGACTAGCGGGGGGCCAAGAGACCCAGTACTTC. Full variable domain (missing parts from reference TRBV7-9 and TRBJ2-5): DTGVSQNPRHKITKRGQNVTFRCDPISEHNRLYWYRQTLGQGPEFLTYFQNEAQLEKSRLLSDRFSAERPKGSFSTLEIQRTEQGDSAMYLCASSPGLAGGQETQYFGPGTRLLVL.

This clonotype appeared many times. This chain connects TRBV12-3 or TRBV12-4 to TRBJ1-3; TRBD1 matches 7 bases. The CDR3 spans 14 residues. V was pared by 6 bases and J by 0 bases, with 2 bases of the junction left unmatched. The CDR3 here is CASRRDSSGNTIYF. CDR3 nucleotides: TGTGCCAGCAGACGGGACAGCTCTGGAAACACCATATATTTT.

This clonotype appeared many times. The DNA of the CDR3 is TGTGCCAGCAGTTACCAGACAGGGGGTGTGGGTTCACCCCTCCACTTT. It is translated as CASSYQTGGVGSPLHF. J is TRBJ1-6 and V is TRBV6-5; 9 nucleotides agree with TRBD1. The CDR3 runs 16 residues. In germline, CDR1 is MNHEY, CDR2 SVGAGI. Germline trimming cut 2 bases from V and 9 bases from J; bases unmatched to any gene: 8.

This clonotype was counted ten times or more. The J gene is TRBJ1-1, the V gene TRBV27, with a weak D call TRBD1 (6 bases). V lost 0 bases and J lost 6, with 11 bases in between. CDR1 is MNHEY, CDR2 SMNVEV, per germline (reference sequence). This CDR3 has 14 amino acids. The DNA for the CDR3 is TGTGCCAGCAGTTTATCGCCCGGGGGCCCTGAAGCTTTCTTT. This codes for CASSLSPGGPEAFF.

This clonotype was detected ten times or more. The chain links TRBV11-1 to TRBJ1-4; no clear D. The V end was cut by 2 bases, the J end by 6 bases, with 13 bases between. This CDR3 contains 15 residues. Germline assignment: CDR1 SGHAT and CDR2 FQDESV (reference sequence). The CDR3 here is CASSLRDEIDEKLFF. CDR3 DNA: TGTGCCAGCAGCTTACGGGATGAAATAGATGAAAAACTGTTTTTT.

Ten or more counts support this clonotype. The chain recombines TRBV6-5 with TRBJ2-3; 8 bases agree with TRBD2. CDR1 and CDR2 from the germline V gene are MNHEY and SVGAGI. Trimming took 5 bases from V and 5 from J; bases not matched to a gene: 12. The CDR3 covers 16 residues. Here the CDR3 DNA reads TGTGCCAGCAGTGGTCTGGCCGGGACTAGACGAGATACGCAGTATTTT. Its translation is CASSGLAGTRRDTQYF.

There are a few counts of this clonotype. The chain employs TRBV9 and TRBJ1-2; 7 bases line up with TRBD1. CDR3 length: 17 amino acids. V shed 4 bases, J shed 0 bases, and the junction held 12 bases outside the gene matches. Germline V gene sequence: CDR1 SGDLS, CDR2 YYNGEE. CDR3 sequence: CASSKQPPTGPNYGYTF. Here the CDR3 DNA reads TGTGCCAGCAGCAAACAACCTCCGACAGGGCCTAACTATGGCTACACCTTC. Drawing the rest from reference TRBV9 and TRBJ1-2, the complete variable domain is DSGVTQTPKHLITATGQRVTLRCSPRSGDLSVYWYQQSLDQGLQFLIQYYNGEERAKGNILERFSAQQFPDLHSELNLSSLELGDSALYFCASSKQPPTGPNYGYTFGSGTRLTVV.

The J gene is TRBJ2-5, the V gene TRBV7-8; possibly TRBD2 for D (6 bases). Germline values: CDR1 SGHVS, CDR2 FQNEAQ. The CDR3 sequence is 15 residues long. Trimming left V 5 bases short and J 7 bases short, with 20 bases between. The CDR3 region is CASSASSGSRRTQYF. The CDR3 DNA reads TGTGCCAGCAGCGCCTCCTCCGGGAGCCGGAGGACCCAGTACTTC.

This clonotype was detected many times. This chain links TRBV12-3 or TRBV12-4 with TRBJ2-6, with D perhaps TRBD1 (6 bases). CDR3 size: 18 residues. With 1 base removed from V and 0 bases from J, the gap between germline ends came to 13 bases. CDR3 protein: CASSLVAGAFSGANVLTF. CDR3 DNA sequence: TGTGCCAGCAGTTTAGTGGCAGGGGCGTTCTCTGGGGCCAACGTCCTGACTTTC.

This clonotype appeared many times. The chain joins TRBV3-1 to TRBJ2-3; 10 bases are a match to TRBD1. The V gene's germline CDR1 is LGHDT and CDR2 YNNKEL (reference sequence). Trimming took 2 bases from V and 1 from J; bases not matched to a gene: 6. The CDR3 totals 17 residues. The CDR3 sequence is CASSQRLTGGGTDTQYF. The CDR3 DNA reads TGTGCCAGCAGCCAAAGGTTGACAGGGGGCGGCACAGATACGCAGTATTTT.

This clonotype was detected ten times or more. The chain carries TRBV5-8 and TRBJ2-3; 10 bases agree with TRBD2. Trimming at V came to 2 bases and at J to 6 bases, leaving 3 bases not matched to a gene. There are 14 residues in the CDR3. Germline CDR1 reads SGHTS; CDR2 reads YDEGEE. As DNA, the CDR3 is TGTGCCAGCAGCTTAACTAGCGGGGTGGATACGCAGTATTTT. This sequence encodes CASSLTSGVDTQYF. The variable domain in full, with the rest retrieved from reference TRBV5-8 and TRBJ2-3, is EAGVTQSPTHLIKTRGQQATLRCSPISGHTSVYWYQQALGLGLQFLLWYDEGEERNRGNFPPRFSGRQFPNYSSELNVNALELEDSALYLCASSLTSGVDTQYFGPGTRLTVL.

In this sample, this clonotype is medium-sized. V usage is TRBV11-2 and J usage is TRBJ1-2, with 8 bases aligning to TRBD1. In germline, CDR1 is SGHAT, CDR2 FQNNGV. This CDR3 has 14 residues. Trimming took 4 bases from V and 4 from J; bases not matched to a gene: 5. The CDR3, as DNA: TGTGCCAGCAGCTCGCAGGGGGCCTTCTATGGCTACACCTTC. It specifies CASSSQGAFYGYTF.

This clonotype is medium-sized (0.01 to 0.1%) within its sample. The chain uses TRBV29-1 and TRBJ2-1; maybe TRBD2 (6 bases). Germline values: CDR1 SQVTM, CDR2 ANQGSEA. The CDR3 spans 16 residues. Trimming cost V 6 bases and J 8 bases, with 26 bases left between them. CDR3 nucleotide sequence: TGCAGCGTGGCCCATTTTAACGGGAGTAAAATCGATGAGCAGTTCTTC. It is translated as CSVAHFNGSKIDEQFF.

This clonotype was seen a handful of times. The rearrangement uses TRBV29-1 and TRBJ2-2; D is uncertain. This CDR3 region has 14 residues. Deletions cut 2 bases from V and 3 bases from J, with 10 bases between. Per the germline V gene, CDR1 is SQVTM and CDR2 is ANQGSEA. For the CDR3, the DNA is TGCAGCGTTGAACTGGTTGAAGACACCGGGGAGCTGTTTTTT. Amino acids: CSVELVEDTGELFF.

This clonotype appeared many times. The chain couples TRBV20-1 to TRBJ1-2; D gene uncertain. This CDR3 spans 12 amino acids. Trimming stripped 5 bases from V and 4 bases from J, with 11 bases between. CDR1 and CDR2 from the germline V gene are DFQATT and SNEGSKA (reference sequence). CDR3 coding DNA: TGCAGTGCTCCTAAAACGGGCTATGGCTACACCTTC. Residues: CSAPKTGYGYTF.